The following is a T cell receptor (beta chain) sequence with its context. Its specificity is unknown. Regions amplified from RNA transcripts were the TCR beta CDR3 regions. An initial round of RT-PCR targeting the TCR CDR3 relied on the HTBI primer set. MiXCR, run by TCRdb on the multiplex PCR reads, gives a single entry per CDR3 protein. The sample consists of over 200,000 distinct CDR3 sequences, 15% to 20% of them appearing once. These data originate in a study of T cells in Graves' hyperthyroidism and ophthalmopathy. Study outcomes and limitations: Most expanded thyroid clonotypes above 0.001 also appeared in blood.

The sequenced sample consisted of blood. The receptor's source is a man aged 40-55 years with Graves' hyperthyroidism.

CDR3 nucleotide sequence: TGCGCCAGCAGGGCGGTAGCGGGAGGTCCGGATGAGCAGTTCTTC. Translation: CASRAVAGGPDEQFF. The J gene is TRBJ2-1, the V gene TRBV5-1; 10 positions match TRBD2. V shed 5 bases, J shed 8 bases, and the junction held 10 bases outside the gene matches. The CDR3 covers 15 residues. In germline, CDR1 is SGHRS, CDR2 YFSETQ.